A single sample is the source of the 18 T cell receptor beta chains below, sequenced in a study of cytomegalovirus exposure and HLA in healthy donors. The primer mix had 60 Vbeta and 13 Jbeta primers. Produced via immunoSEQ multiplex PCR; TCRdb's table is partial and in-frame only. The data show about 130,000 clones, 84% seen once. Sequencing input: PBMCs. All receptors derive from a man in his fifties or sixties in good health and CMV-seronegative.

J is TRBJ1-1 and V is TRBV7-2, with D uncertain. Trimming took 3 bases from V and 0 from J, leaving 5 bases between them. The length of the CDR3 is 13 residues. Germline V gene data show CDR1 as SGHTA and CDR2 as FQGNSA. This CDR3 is CASSFIVNTEAFF. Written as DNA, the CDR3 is TGTGCCAGCAGCTTTATCGTGAACACTGAAGCTTTCTTT. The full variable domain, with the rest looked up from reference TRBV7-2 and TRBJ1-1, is GAGVSQSPSNKVTEKGKDVELRCDPISGHTALYWYRQSLGQGLEFLIYFQGNSAPDKSGLPSDRFSAERTGGSVSTLTIQRTQQEDSAVYLCASSFIVNTEAFFGQGTRLTVV.

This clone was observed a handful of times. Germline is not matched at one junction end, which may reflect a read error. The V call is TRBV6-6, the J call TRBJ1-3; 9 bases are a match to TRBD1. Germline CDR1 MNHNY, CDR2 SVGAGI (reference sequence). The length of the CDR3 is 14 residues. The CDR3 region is CASSPQGAGNTIYF. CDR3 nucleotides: TGTGCCAGCAGTCCACAGGGGGCTGGGAACACCATATATTTT.

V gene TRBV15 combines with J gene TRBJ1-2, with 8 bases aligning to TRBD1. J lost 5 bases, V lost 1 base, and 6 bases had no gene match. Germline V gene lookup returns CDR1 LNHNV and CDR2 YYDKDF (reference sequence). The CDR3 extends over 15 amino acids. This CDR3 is CATSRAAGGQYGYTF. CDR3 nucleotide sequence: TGTGCCACCAGCAGAGCGGCAGGGGGCCAGTATGGCTACACCTTC.

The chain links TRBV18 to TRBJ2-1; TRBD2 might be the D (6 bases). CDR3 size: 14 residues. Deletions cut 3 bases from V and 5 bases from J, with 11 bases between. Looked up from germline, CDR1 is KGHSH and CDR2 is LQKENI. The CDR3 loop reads CASSPGLRNNEQFF. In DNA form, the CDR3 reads TGTGCCAGCTCACCCGGACTACGAAACAATGAGCAGTTCTTC.

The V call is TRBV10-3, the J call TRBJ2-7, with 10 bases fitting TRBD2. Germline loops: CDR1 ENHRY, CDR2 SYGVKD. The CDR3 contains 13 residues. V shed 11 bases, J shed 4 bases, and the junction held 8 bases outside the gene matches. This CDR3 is CASLERGGYEQYF. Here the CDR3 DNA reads TGTGCCTCCCTCGAGCGGGGGGGGTACGAGCAGTACTTC.

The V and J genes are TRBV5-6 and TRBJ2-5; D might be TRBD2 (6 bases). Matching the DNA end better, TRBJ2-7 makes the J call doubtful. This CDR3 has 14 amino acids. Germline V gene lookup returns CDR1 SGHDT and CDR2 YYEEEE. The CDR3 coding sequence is TGTGCCAGCAGCTTGGTTAGCGGATACTACGAGCAGTACTTC. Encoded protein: CASSLVSGYYEQYF.

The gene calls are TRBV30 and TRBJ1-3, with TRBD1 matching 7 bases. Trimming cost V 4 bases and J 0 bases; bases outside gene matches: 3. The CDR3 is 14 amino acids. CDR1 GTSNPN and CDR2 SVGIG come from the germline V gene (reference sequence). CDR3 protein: CAWTAGGSGNTIYF. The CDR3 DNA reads TGTGCCTGGACGGCAGGGGGCTCTGGAAACACCATATATTTT.

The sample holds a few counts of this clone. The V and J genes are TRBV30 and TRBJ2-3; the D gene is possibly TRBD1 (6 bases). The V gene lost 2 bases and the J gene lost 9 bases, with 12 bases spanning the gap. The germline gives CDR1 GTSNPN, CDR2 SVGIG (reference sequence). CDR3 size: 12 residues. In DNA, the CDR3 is TGTGCCTGGAGTCCTGGGGGCGACACGCAGTATTTT. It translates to CAWSPGGDTQYF.

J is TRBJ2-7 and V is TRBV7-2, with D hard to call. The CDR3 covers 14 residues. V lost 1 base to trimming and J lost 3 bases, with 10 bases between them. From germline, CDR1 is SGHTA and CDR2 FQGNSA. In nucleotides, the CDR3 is TGTGCCAGCAGCTTAGGACTCCACCACTACGAGCAGTACTTC. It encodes CASSLGLHHYEQYF. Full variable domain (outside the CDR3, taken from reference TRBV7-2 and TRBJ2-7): GAGVSQSPSNKVTEKGKDVELRCDPISGHTALYWYRQSLGQGLEFLIYFQGNSAPDKSGLPSDRFSAERTGGSVSTLTIQRTQQEDSAVYLCASSLGLHHYEQYFGPGTRLTVT.

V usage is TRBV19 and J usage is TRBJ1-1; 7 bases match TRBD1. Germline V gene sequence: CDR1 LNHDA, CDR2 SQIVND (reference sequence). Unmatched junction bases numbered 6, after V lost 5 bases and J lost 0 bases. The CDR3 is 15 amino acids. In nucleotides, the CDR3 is TGTGCCAGTAGTCCGATAACAGGGGTGAACACTGAAGCTTTCTTT. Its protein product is CASSPITGVNTEAFF.

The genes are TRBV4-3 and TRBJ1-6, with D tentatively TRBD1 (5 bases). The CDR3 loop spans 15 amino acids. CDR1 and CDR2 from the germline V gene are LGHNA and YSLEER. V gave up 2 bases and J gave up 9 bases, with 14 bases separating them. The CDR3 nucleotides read TGCGCCAGCAGCCAACGTAGGGCCGGGGGTTCACCCCTCCACTTT. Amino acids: CASSQRRAGGSPLHF.

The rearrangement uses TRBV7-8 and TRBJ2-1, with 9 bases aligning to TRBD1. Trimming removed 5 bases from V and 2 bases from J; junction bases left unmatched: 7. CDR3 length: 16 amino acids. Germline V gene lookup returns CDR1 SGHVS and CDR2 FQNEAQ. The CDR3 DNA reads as TGTGCCAGCAGCCCCGGACAGGGGACCCCCTACAATGAGCAGTTCTTC. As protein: CASSPGQGTPYNEQFF.

CDR3 residues: CASSYLTGGPTYEQYF. CDR3 bases: TGTGCCAGCAGTTACTTAACAGGGGGACCTACCTACGAGCAGTACTTC. The chain employs TRBV6-6 and TRBJ2-5; 8 nucleotides match TRBD1. The end of the DNA is better explained by TRBJ2-7, so the J call may be wrong. Germline CDR1 reads MNHNY; CDR2 reads SVGAGI (reference sequence). The length of the CDR3 is 16 residues.

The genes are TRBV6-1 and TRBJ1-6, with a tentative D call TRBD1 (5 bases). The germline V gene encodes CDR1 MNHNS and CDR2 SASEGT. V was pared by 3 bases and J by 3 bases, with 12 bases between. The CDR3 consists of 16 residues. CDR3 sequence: CASSESRTFYNSPLHF. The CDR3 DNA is TGTGCCAGCAGTGAGTCTCGGACATTCTATAATTCACCCCTCCACTTT.

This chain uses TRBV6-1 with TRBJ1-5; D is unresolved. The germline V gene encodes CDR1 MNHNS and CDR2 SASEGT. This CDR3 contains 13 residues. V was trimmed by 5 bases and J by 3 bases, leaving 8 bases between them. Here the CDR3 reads CASSWAHNQPQHF. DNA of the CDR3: TGTGCCAGCAGTTGGGCCCACAATCAGCCCCAGCATTTT.

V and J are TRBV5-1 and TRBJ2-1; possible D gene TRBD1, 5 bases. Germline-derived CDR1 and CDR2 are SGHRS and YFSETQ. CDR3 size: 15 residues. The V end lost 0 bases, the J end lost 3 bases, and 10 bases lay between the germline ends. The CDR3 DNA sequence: TGCGCCAGCAGCTTGGTCAGGGAAGGCTACAATGAGCAGTTCTTC. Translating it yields CASSLVREGYNEQFF.

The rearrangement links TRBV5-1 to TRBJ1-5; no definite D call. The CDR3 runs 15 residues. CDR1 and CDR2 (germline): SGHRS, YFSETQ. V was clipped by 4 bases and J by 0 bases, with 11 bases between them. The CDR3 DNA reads TGCGCCAGCAGCCCCGGCGGGAGTAGCAATCAGCCCCAGCATTTT. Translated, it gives CASSPGGSSNQPQHF.

The CDR3: CASSQWAPLAGGSSTHNEQFF. Written as DNA, the CDR3 is TGCGCCAGCAGCCAGTGGGCCCCGCTAGCGGGGGGCTCCTCGACACACAATGAGCAGTTCTTC. The rearrangement uses TRBV4-1 and TRBJ2-1, with TRBD2 identical over 11 bases. The CDR3 consists of 21 residues. Germline lookup yields CDR1 MGHRA and CDR2 YSYEKL. The J segment lost 5 bases and the V segment lost 3 bases, leaving 21 bases of the junction unmatched.